These T cell receptor beta chains were read from a single sample in a study of T cells in Graves' hyperthyroidism and ophthalmopathy. MiXCR was run by TCRdb on the multiplex PCR reads, yielding one entry per CDR3 protein. The sample includes a few hundred thousand distinct CDR3 sequences, approximately 14% of them seen just once. Sequences were obtained from blood. Receptors were obtained from a woman in her thirties with Graves' ophthalmopathy. The CDR3 runs from the conserved cysteine through the conserved F or W. The D gene is left open where the match is weak. A clone size is listed for some rows: how often the clone was seen (once, few, many), or a class if it is expanded.

CDR3nt: TGTGCCAGCAGCCCCGGTACGGGACAGGGGTTCCACGAGCAGTACTTC; CDR3aa: CASSPGTGQGFHEQYF; d_gene: TRBD1; j_gene: TRBJ2-7; v_gene: TRBV11-2; abundance: many
CDR3nt: TGTGCCAGCAGCGCGACGGGGGCCAGCACAGATACGCAGTATTTT; CDR3aa: CASSATGASTDTQYF; d_gene: .; j_gene: TRBJ2-3; v_gene: TRBV7-2; abundance: many
CDR3nt: TGTGCCAGCAGCTTACTGCAGGGTGGCACTGAAGCTTTCTTT; CDR3aa: CASSLLQGGTEAFF; d_gene: .; j_gene: TRBJ1-1; v_gene: TRBV7-9; abundance: many
CDR3nt: TGTACCAGCAGCTCCTTTCAGGGGGCGGGAGGCTACACCTTC; CDR3aa: CTSSSFQGAGGYTF; d_gene: TRBD1; j_gene: TRBJ1-2; v_gene: TRBV7-9; abundance: .
CDR3nt: TGTGCCAGTAGTCCGCGGGGGACCACACAAACAGATACGCAGTATTTT; CDR3aa: CASSPRGTTQTDTQYF; d_gene: TRBD2; j_gene: TRBJ2-3; v_gene: TRBV19; abundance: .
CDR3nt: TGTGCCAGCAGTTACCGGACCACGGGATACGAGCAGTACTTC; CDR3aa: CASSYRTTGYEQYF; d_gene: .; j_gene: TRBJ2-7; v_gene: TRBV27; abundance: many
CDR3nt: TGTGCCAGTAGTATGGGACAGGGATACAATGAGCAGTTCTTC; CDR3aa: CASSMGQGYNEQFF; d_gene: TRBD1; j_gene: TRBJ2-1; v_gene: TRBV19; abundance: few
CDR3nt: TGTGCCAGCAGTTTCCGCCGGGGACTCAATCAGCCCCAGCATTTT; CDR3aa: CASSFRRGLNQPQHF; d_gene: .; j_gene: TRBJ1-5; v_gene: TRBV27; abundance: many
CDR3nt: TGTGCCAGTAGTATATGGGCGTCAGGAAACACCGGGGAGCTGTTTTTT; CDR3aa: CASSIWASGNTGELFF; d_gene: .; j_gene: TRBJ2-2; v_gene: TRBV19; abundance: many
CDR3nt: TGCAGCTCCCGAGGAGTAGAGACCCAGTACTTC; CDR3aa: CSSRGVETQYF; d_gene: .; j_gene: TRBJ2-5; v_gene: TRBV29-1; abundance: many
CDR3nt: TGTGCCAGCAGTACCCGCCGGCGGGGGATGACCCATGAGCAGTTCTTC; CDR3aa: CASSTRRRGMTHEQFF; d_gene: TRBD2; j_gene: TRBJ2-1; v_gene: TRBV6-1; abundance: many
CDR3nt: TGTGCCAGCAGCCAAGATGGTCGGACAGGGGACTCCGGGACAGATACGCAGTATTTT; CDR3aa: CASSQDGRTGDSGTDTQYF; d_gene: TRBD1; j_gene: TRBJ2-3; v_gene: TRBV3-1; abundance: many
CDR3nt: TGCAGTGCGGGCCGCTATGGCTACACCTTC; CDR3aa: CSAGRYGYTF; d_gene: .; j_gene: TRBJ1-2; v_gene: TRBV20-1; abundance: few
CDR3nt: TGTGCCAGTAGTAGATCACAGGGCACTGAAGCTTTCTTT; CDR3aa: CASSRSQGTEAFF; d_gene: .; j_gene: TRBJ1-1; v_gene: TRBV19; abundance: many
CDR3nt: TGTGCCAGCAGTGGGGCAAATCAGCCCCAGCATTTT; CDR3aa: CASSGANQPQHF; d_gene: .; j_gene: TRBJ1-5; v_gene: TRBV6-1; abundance: many
CDR3nt: TGTGCCTGGATCAGGGGCCAAAACACCGGGGAGCTGTTTTTT; CDR3aa: CAWIRGQNTGELFF; d_gene: .; j_gene: TRBJ2-2; v_gene: TRBV30; abundance: many
CDR3nt: TGTGCCAGCAGCCCGGGACAGGCCAACTCTGGAAACACCATATATTTT; CDR3aa: CASSPGQANSGNTIYF; d_gene: TRBD1; j_gene: TRBJ1-3; v_gene: TRBV12-3/TRBV12-4; abundance: .
CDR3nt: TGTGCCAGCAGTTACGGTGGATCGGTGAACAATGAGCAGTTCTTC; CDR3aa: CASSYGGSVNNEQFF; d_gene: .; j_gene: TRBJ2-1; v_gene: TRBV6-6; abundance: many
CDR3nt: TGTGCCAGCAGTTTTCAGGGGGACTATGGCTACACCTTC; CDR3aa: CASSFQGDYGYTF; d_gene: TRBD1; j_gene: TRBJ1-2; v_gene: TRBV28; abundance: many
CDR3nt: TGTGCCAGCAGCCACCCATCAGATACGCAGTATTTT; CDR3aa: CASSHPSDTQYF; d_gene: .; j_gene: TRBJ2-3; v_gene: TRBV4-2; abundance: many
CDR3nt: TGTGCCAGCAGCCATGAGTTGAGGGCCCAGTACTTC; CDR3aa: CASSHELRAQYF; d_gene: .; j_gene: TRBJ2-5; v_gene: TRBV3-1; abundance: .
CDR3nt: TGTGCCAGCAGTTTAATAGAGGGGGCAGATACGCAGTATTTT; CDR3aa: CASSLIEGADTQYF; d_gene: .; j_gene: TRBJ2-3; v_gene: TRBV27; abundance: many
CDR3nt: TGTGCCAGCAGGAGGGACGGCAATGAGCAGTTCTTC; CDR3aa: CASRRDGNEQFF; d_gene: .; j_gene: TRBJ2-1; v_gene: TRBV5-8; abundance: few
CDR3nt: TGTGCCAGCAGCACGCGAGGGACTAGCGGGGAGGTCCACAATGAGCAGTTCTTC; CDR3aa: CASSTRGTSGEVHNEQFF; d_gene: TRBD2; j_gene: TRBJ2-1; v_gene: TRBV9; abundance: .
CDR3nt: TGTGCCAGCAGTTTAGCTGGGACTAGCGGGGGGAATGAGCAGTTCTTC; CDR3aa: CASSLAGTSGGNEQFF; d_gene: TRBD2; j_gene: TRBJ2-1; v_gene: TRBV12-3/TRBV12-4; abundance: many
CDR3nt: TGTGCCAGCAGTTTAGATTGGGGGGAGTATCAGCCCCAGCATTTT; CDR3aa: CASSLDWGEYQPQHF; d_gene: .; j_gene: TRBJ1-5; v_gene: TRBV28; abundance: many
CDR3nt: TGCAGTGCCACCCGCCGTGCGCGGTACAATGAGCAGTTCTTC; CDR3aa: CSATRRARYNEQFF; d_gene: .; j_gene: TRBJ2-1; v_gene: TRBV20-1; abundance: many
CDR3nt: TGTGCCAGCAGTGAAGCTTTCAGGCGGGGGTATAGCAATCAGCCCCAGCATTTT; CDR3aa: CASSEAFRRGYSNQPQHF; d_gene: .; j_gene: TRBJ1-5; v_gene: TRBV2; abundance: many
CDR3nt: TGTGCCAGCAGCTTGGGCAGGACTCACAATCAGCCCCAGCATTTT; CDR3aa: CASSLGRTHNQPQHF; d_gene: .; j_gene: TRBJ1-5; v_gene: TRBV13; abundance: many
CDR3nt: TGTGCCAGCAGCTTAGGGGAGACTAGCTTTTTTGAGACCCAGTACTTC; CDR3aa: CASSLGETSFFETQYF; d_gene: TRBD2; j_gene: TRBJ2-5; v_gene: TRBV13; abundance: many
CDR3nt: TGCAGTGCTAGAGATTTAAGGACAGACCTCCGGGAAGCCAAAAACATTCAGTACTTC; CDR3aa: CSARDLRTDLREAKNIQYF; d_gene: .; j_gene: TRBJ2-4; v_gene: TRBV20-1; abundance: .
CDR3nt: TGTGCCAGCAGTCAACAGGGCAATGAGCAGTTCTTC; CDR3aa: CASSQQGNEQFF; d_gene: .; j_gene: TRBJ2-1; v_gene: TRBV5-4; abundance: many
CDR3nt: TGTGCCAGTCAGGACCTCGGGGCAGATACGCAGTATTTT; CDR3aa: CASQDLGADTQYF; d_gene: .; j_gene: TRBJ2-3; v_gene: TRBV19; abundance: few
CDR3nt: TGTGCTAGTGGTTTCCGGAAAAACATTCAGTACTTC; CDR3aa: CASGFRKNIQYF; d_gene: .; j_gene: TRBJ2-4; v_gene: TRBV12-5; abundance: few
CDR3nt: TGCGCCAGCAGCTTGGCCGGGTCTCACGAGCAGTACTTC; CDR3aa: CASSLAGSHEQYF; d_gene: .; j_gene: TRBJ2-7; v_gene: TRBV5-1; abundance: .
CDR3nt: TGTGCCAGCAAACCCGACAGAAACACTGAAGCTTTCTTT; CDR3aa: CASKPDRNTEAFF; d_gene: .; j_gene: TRBJ1-1; v_gene: TRBV2; abundance: many
CDR3nt: TGTGCCAGCATGTATCGGGGGGGGGCCCAAAATGAGCAGTTCTTC; CDR3aa: CASMYRGGAQNEQFF; d_gene: TRBD2; j_gene: TRBJ2-1; v_gene: TRBV3-1; abundance: many
CDR3nt: TGTGCCAGCAGCAGTACGGCAGGGTGGAATGAGCAGTTCTTC; CDR3aa: CASSSTAGWNEQFF; d_gene: .; j_gene: TRBJ2-1; v_gene: TRBV7-2; abundance: many
CDR3nt: TGCGCCAGCAGCTTGGCCAGCTACAGCAAGAACACTGAAGCTTTCTTT; CDR3aa: CASSLASYSKNTEAFF; d_gene: .; j_gene: TRBJ1-1; v_gene: TRBV5-1; abundance: many
CDR3nt: TGTGCCAGCAGTGAAGCGCTGACAGGGGGTCAGCCCCAGCATTTT; CDR3aa: CASSEALTGGQPQHF; d_gene: TRBD1; j_gene: TRBJ1-5; v_gene: TRBV6-1; abundance: many